Presented here are 17 T cell receptor beta chains from one specimen sequenced in a study of cytomegalovirus exposure and HLA in healthy donors. Only in-frame clones appear in the TCRdb table, and some are missing; sequencing was by immunoSEQ multiplex PCR. The sample gives about 280,000 clones, 88% of which show up once; 0.92% is in the top ten. The sequencing input was PBMCs. The receptors shown here come from a woman under 30 in good health and CMV-seronegative.

The genes are TRBV6-5 and TRBJ1-2; unclear D gene. The CDR3 extends over 12 amino acids. Trimming stripped 2 bases from V and 7 bases from J, with 8 bases between. Germline V gene data show CDR1 as MNHEY and CDR2 as SVGAGI. The CDR3 bases are TGTGCCAGCAGTTACGCGGGTGGTGGCTACACCTTC. Protein product: CASSYAGGGYTF.

This clone has just one count. The chain recombines TRBV6-4 with TRBJ2-7, with 9 bases that match TRBD1. This CDR3 is 17 amino acids long. Germline loops: CDR1 MRHNA, CDR2 SNTAGT. J lost 3 bases, V lost 2 bases, and 11 bases had no gene match. The CDR3 is CASSDPFGQGPSYEQYF. DNA for the CDR3: TGTGCCAGCAGTGACCCCTTCGGACAGGGGCCGAGCTACGAGCAGTACTTC.

This clone appeared a single time. The chain links TRBV5-1 to TRBJ2-1; TRBD2 agrees at 7 bases. J gave up 6 bases and V 0 bases, and 6 bases lay outside the gene matches. Per germline, CDR1 SGHRS and CDR2 YFSETQ. This CDR3 is 15 amino acids long. This CDR3 is CASSLGSLAVNEQFF. The CDR3 coding sequence is TGCGCCAGCAGCTTGGGTTCCCTAGCGGTCAATGAGCAGTTCTTC.

The chain links TRBV5-1 to TRBJ2-7; the D gene is possibly TRBD1 (5 bases). With 9 bases removed from V and 2 bases from J, the gap between germline ends came to 18 bases. CDR1 and CDR2 from the germline V gene are SGHRS and YFSETQ. This CDR3 is built from 14 residues. The CDR3 sequence: CANNARAGTYEQYF. In DNA, the CDR3 is TGCGCCAATAACGCACGGGCAGGGACCTACGAGCAGTACTTC.

J is TRBJ1-2 and V is TRBV9; D is undetermined. This CDR3 spans 15 amino acids. Between the trimmed V and J ends, which lost 0 bases and 0 bases, there was a span of 9 bases. Germline assignment: CDR1 SGDLS and CDR2 YYNGEE. As DNA, the CDR3 is TGTGCCAGCAGCGTAGAACAGTCGCCTAACTATGGCTACACCTTC. Translating it yields CASSVEQSPNYGYTF. Using reference TRBV9 and TRBJ1-2 for the parts outside the CDR3, the full variable domain is DSGVTQTPKHLITATGQRVTLRCSPRSGDLSVYWYQQSLDQGLQFLIQYYNGEERAKGNILERFSAQQFPDLHSELNLSSLELGDSALYFCASSVEQSPNYGYTFGSGTRLTVV.

The chain joins TRBV18 to TRBJ2-1; the match to TRBD2 covers 7 bases. Germline CDR1 is KGHSH and CDR2 is LQKENI. V shed 6 bases, J shed 8 bases, and the junction held 4 bases outside the gene matches. The CDR3 loop spans 12 amino acids. This CDR3 is CASSPRGYEQFF. DNA of the CDR3: TGTGCCAGCTCCCCGCGGGGGTATGAGCAGTTCTTC.

V usage is TRBV6-6 and J usage is TRBJ1-2; a weak D match, TRBD1 (5 bases). Germline CDR1 MNHNY, CDR2 SVGAGI (reference sequence). Between the trimmed V and J ends, which lost 6 bases and 8 bases, there was a span of 22 bases. The CDR3 spans 15 residues. CDR3 sequence (DNA): TGTGCCAGCAGCCAAACTCAGGGAGGGGCGGGGGGCTACACCTTC. Translating it yields CASSQTQGGAGGYTF.

This chain connects TRBV7-2 to TRBJ2-7; D gene ambiguous. This CDR3 comprises 12 residues. Germline CDR1 and CDR2: SGHTA and FQGNSA. Trimming left V 0 bases short and J 4 bases short, with 4 bases between. Here the CDR3 DNA reads TGTGCCAGCAGCTTAGCTCAGTACGAGCAGTACTTC. It specifies CASSLAQYEQYF. Looking up the rest from reference TRBV7-2 and TRBJ2-7 gives the full variable domain: GAGVSQSPSNKVTEKGKDVELRCDPISGHTALYWYRQSLGQGLEFLIYFQGNSAPDKSGLPSDRFSAERTGGSVSTLTIQRTQQEDSAVYLCASSLAQYEQYFGPGTRLTVT.

The chain has TRBV19 and TRBJ2-7, with 7 nucleotides matching TRBD1. The CDR3 totals 16 residues. Germline CDR1 is LNHDA and CDR2 is SQIVND (reference sequence). The trim removed 4 bases at V and 5 bases at J, leaving 14 bases unmatched. The CDR3 is CASSTGLWAGGHEQYF. For the CDR3, the DNA is TGTGCCAGTAGTACCGGCTTGTGGGCAGGGGGACACGAGCAGTACTTC.

V usage is TRBV19 and J usage is TRBJ1-5; weak D call: TRBD1 (5 bases). Germline V gives CDR1 LNHDA, CDR2 SQIVND (reference sequence). Trimming pared 7 bases from V and 5 bases from J, leaving 18 bases between. The CDR3 consists of 15 residues. As DNA, the CDR3 is TGTGCCAGTACCCAATCCGGGGGGGTCCATCAGCCCCAGCATTTT. Its protein is CASTQSGGVHQPQHF. Full variable domain (outside the CDR3, taken from reference TRBV19 and TRBJ1-5): DGGITQSPKYLFRKEGQNVTLSCEQNLNHDAMYWYRQDPGQGLRLIYYSQIVNDFQKGDIAEGYSVSREKKESFPLTVTSAQKNPTAFYLCASTQSGGVHQPQHFGDGTRLSIL.

The chain carries TRBV29-1 and TRBJ2-1; 12 bases fit TRBD1. Germline lookup yields CDR1 SQVTM and CDR2 ANQGSEA. Trimming cost V 1 base and J 7 bases; bases outside gene matches: 8. CDR3 length: 16 residues. The CDR3 here is CSVEARGQGALNEQFF. The CDR3, as DNA: TGCAGCGTTGAAGCCAGGGGACAGGGGGCGTTGAATGAGCAGTTCTTC.

This clone was recorded only once. V usage is TRBV12-5 and J usage is TRBJ2-3; possibly TRBD1 for D (6 bases). This CDR3 has 14 residues. The germline V and J ends were trimmed by 1 base and 4 bases, with 9 bases remaining between them. Per germline, CDR1 LGHNT and CDR2 FRNRAP. The CDR3 loop is CASGLGQVADTQYF. The CDR3 DNA is TGTGCTAGTGGTTTGGGACAGGTAGCAGATACGCAGTATTTT.

This chain links TRBV18 with TRBJ1-5, with 11 bases identical to TRBD1. The CDR3 contains 16 residues. V dropped 2 bases and J dropped 9; count of bases not matched to a gene: 9. Germline CDR1 KGHSH, CDR2 LQKENI. The CDR3 here is CASSPYNRDRGSPQHF. The CDR3, as DNA: TGTGCCAGCTCACCATACAACCGGGACAGGGGGTCGCCCCAGCATTTT.

The J gene is TRBJ1-1, the V gene TRBV5-1; D is possibly TRBD1 (5 bases). V lost 0 bases to trimming and J lost 3 bases, with 9 bases between them. The CDR3 contains 14 residues. In germline, CDR1 is SGHRS, CDR2 YFSETQ. The CDR3 DNA follows: TGCGCCAGCAGCTTGGTGGGGGGTTACACTGAAGCTTTCTTT. The encoded protein is CASSLVGGYTEAFF.

V and J are TRBV7-7 and TRBJ2-1; TRBD2 aligns across 8 bases. The J segment lost 0 bases and the V segment lost 4 bases, leaving 8 bases of the junction unmatched. The CDR3 loop spans 17 amino acids. Per germline, CDR1 SSHAT and CDR2 FNYEAQ (reference sequence). CDR3 sequence reads: CASSSGTSDPSYNEQFF. The CDR3 coding sequence is TGTGCCAGCAGCTCGGGGACTAGTGACCCCTCCTACAATGAGCAGTTCTTC.

This clone came up a few times. The chain uses TRBV6-4 and TRBJ1-6, with 7 bases identical to TRBD1. The CDR3 covers 14 residues. Germline values: CDR1 MRHNA, CDR2 SNTAGT. The V and J ends lost 3 bases and 11 bases, in that order; junction bases with no gene match: 7. Here the CDR3 DNA reads TGTGCCAGCAGTGAGGTCCGGGACAGTACACCCCTCCACTTT. Translating gives CASSEVRDSTPLHF.

This chain connects TRBV28 to TRBJ2-7; D uncertain. In germline, CDR1 is MDHEN, CDR2 SYDVKM. Trimming shortened V by 3 bases and J by 2 bases, and 11 bases separated the two germline ends. The CDR3 length is 14 residues. Written as DNA, the CDR3 is TGTGCCAGCAGTTTCGTCCGGGTACCCTACGAGCAGTACTTC. This encodes CASSFVRVPYEQYF.